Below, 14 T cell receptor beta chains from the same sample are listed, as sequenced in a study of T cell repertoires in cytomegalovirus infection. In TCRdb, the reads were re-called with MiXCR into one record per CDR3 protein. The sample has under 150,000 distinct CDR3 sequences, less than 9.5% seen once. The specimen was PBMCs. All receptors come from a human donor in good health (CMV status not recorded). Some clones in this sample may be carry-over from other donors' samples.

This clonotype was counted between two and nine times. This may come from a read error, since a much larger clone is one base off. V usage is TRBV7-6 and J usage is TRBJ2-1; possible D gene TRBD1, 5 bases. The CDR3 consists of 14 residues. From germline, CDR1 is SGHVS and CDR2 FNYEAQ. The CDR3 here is CASNLQQGVNEQFF. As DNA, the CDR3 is TGTGCCAGCAACTTACAGCAGGGCGTAAATGAGCAGTTCTTC.

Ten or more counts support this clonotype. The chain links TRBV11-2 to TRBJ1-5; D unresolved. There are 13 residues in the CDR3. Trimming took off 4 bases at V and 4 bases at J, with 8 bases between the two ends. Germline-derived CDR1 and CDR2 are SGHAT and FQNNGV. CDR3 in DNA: TGTGCCAGCAGCTGGATAGGGAATCAGCCCCAGCATTTT. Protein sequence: CASSWIGNQPQHF.

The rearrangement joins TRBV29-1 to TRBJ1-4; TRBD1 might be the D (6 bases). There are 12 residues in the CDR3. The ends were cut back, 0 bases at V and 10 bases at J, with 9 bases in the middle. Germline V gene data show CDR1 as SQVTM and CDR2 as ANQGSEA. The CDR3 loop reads CSVEETGRKLFF. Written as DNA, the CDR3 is TGCAGCGTTGAAGAGACAGGACGAAAACTGTTTTTT.

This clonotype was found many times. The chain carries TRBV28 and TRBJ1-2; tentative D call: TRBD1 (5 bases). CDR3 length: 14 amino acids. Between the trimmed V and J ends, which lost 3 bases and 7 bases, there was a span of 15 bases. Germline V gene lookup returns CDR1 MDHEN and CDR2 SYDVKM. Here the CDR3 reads CASSFKAGLSGYTF. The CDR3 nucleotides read TGTGCCAGCAGTTTTAAGGCAGGGCTCTCTGGCTACACCTTC.

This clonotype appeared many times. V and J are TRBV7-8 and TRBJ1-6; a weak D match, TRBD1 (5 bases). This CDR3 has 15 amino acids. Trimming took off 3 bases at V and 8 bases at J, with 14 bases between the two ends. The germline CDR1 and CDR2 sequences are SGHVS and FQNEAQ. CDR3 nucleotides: TGTGCCAGCAGCTTTATGACGCAGGGAGATTCACCCCTCCACTTT. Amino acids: CASSFMTQGDSPLHF.

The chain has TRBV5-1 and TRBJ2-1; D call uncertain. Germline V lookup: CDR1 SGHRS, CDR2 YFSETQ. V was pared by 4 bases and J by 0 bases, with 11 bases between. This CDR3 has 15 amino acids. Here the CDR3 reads CASSPGMSSYNEQFF. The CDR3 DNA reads TGCGCCAGCAGCCCAGGCATGAGCTCCTACAATGAGCAGTTCTTC. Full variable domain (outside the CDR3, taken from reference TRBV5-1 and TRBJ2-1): KAGVTQTPRYLIKTRGQQVTLSCSPISGHRSVSWYQQTPGQGLQFLFEYFSETQRNKGNFPGRFSGRQFSNSRSEMNVSTLELGDSALYLCASSPGMSSYNEQFFGPGTRLTVL.

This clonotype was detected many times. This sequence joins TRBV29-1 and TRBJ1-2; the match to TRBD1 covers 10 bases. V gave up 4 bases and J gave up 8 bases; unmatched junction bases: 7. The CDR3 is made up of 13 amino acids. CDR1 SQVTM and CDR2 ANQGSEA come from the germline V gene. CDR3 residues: CSVGDRGLLGYTF. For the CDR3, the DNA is TGCAGCGTTGGTGACAGGGGGCTCTTGGGCTACACCTTC.

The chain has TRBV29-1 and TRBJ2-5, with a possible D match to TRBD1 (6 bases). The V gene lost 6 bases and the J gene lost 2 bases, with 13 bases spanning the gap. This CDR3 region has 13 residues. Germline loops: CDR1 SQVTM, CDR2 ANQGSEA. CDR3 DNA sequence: TGCAGCGTGAGCAGGACAGATCAAGAGACCCAGTACTTC. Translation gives CSVSRTDQETQYF.

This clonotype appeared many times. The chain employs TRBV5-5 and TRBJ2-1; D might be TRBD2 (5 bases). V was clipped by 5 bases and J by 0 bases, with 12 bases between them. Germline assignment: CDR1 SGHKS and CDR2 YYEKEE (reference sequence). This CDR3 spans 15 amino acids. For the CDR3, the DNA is TGTGCCAGCAGTCGGGAAGCGAGCTCCTACAATGAGCAGTTCTTC. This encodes CASSREASSYNEQFF.

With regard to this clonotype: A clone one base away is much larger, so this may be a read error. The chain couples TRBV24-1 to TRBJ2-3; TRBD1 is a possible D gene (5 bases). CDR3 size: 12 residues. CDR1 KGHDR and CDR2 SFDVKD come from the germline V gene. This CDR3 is CATSDQQDTRYF. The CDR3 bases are TGTGCCACCAGTGATCAACAGGATACGCGGTATTTT.

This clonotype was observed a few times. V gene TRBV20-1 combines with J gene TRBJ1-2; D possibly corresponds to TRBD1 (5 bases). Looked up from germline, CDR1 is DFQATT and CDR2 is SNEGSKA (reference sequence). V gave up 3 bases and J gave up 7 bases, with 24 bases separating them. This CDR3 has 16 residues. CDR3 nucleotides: TGCAGTGCTAGCCCCAATGCTTGGCAGGGCGGGTCTGGCTACACCTTC. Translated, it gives CSASPNAWQGGSGYTF.

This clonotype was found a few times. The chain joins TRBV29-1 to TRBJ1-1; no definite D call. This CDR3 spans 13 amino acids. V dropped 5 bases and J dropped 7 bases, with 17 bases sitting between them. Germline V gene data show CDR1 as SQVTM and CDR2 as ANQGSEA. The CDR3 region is CSVLLGGFGEAFF. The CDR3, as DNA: TGCAGCGTTCTCCTCGGAGGGTTTGGTGAAGCTTTCTTT.

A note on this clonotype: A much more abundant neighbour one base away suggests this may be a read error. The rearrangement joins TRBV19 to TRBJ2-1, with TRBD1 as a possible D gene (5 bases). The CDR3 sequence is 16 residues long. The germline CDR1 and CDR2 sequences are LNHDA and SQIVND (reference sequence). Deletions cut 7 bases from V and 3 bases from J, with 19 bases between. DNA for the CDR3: TGTGCCAGTAAGGAAGGGGAACAGAGGATCTACAATGAGCAGTTCTTC. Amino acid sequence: CASKEGEQRIYNEQFF.

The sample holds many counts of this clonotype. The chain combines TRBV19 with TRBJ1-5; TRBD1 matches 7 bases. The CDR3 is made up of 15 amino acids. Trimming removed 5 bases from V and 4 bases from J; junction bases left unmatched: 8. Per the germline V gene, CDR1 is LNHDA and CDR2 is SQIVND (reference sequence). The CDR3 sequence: CASSPRDRVNQPQHF. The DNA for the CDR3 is TGTGCCAGTAGTCCTCGGGACAGAGTAAATCAGCCCCAGCATTTT.